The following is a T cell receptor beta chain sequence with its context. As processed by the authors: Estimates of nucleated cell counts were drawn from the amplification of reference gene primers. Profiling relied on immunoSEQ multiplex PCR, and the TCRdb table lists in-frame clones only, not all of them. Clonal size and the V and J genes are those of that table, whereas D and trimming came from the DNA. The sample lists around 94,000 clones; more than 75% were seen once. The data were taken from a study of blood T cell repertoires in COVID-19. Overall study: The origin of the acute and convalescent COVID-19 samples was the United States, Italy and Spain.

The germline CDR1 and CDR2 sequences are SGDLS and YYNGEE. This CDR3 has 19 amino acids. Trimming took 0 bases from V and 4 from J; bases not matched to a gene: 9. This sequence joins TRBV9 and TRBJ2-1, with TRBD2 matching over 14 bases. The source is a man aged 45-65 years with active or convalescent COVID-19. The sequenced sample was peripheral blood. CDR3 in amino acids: CASSVGLAGGPLRYNEQFF. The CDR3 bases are TGTGCCAGCAGCGTAGGACTAGCGGGGGGGCCTTTGAGGTACAATGAGCAGTTCTTC. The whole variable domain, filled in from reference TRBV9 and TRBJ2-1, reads DSGVTQTPKHLITATGQRVTLRCSPRSGDLSVYWYQQSLDQGLQFLIQYYNGEERAKGNILERFSAQQFPDLHSELNLSSLELGDSALYFCASSVGLAGGPLRYNEQFFGPGTRLTVL.